This passage covers 32 T cell receptor beta chains from one sample sequenced in a study of blood T cell repertoires in COVID-19. TCRdb's table, derived via immunoSEQ multiplex PCR, lists solely in-frame clones and lacks some. The sample contains about 240,000 clones, roughly 80% of which appear only once. The material sequenced was peripheral blood. These receptors were collected from a woman over 75 with acute or convalescent COVID-19.

This clone was detected only once. The genes are TRBV15 and TRBJ1-3; D is unresolved. Germline CDR1 LNHNV, CDR2 YYDKDF (reference sequence). Trimming cost V 3 bases and J 4 bases, with 7 bases left between them. The CDR3 is made up of 13 amino acids. The CDR3, as DNA: TGTGCCACCAGCAGCCTAGAAGGAAACACCATATATTTT. This sequence encodes CATSSLEGNTIYF.

CDR3: CASSLGGDNSYEQYF. The CDR3, as DNA: TGCGCCAGCAGCTTGGGTGGTGACAATTCCTACGAGCAGTACTTC. The chain has TRBV5-1 and TRBJ2-7; D gene ambiguous. Germline V lookup: CDR1 SGHRS, CDR2 YFSETQ. The ends were cut back, 0 bases at V and 1 base at J, with 11 bases in the middle. The CDR3 is 15 amino acids.

This chain links TRBV7-2 with TRBJ1-4; D gene unclear. The CDR3 spans 15 residues. Looked up from germline, CDR1 is SGHTA and CDR2 is FQGNSA. Trimming shortened V by 2 bases and J by 8 bases, and 15 bases separated the two germline ends. The CDR3 loop reads CASSLRSGSGEKLFF. CDR3 sequence (DNA): TGTGCCAGCAGCTTAAGGTCGGGGTCGGGAGAAAAACTGTTTTTT.

The rearrangement links TRBV18 to TRBJ2-1; 7 positions agree with TRBD1. This CDR3 contains 15 residues. Germline CDR1 KGHSH, CDR2 LQKENI. V shed 5 bases and J 2 bases; nucleotides not matched to a gene: 6. The chain's CDR3 is CASSATGQPYNEQFF. The CDR3 DNA is TGTGCCAGCTCAGCCACGGGACAGCCCTACAATGAGCAGTTCTTC.

A few counts support this clone. This chain links TRBV5-1 with TRBJ1-2, with D unclear. This CDR3 region has 15 residues. Per germline, CDR1 SGHRS and CDR2 YFSETQ. V was shortened by 1 base and J by 1 base, with 11 bases between the two germline ends. The CDR3 region has the DNA TGCGCCAGCAGCTTGTGGGGAGACCTTAACTATGGCTACACCTTC. This codes for CASSLWGDLNYGYTF.

The chain recombines TRBV18 with TRBJ1-2, with D perhaps matching TRBD1 (6 bases). Trimming stripped 6 bases from V and 13 bases from J, with 18 bases between. The CDR3 consists of 12 residues. CDR1 is KGHSH and CDR2 is LQKENI in the germline V gene. The CDR3 nucleotides are TGTGCCAGCTCCCCCAACAGGGACCTGCTCACCTTC. It encodes CASSPNRDLLTF.

V is TRBV15 and J is TRBJ2-7; 10 positions match TRBD2. Germline CDR1 LNHNV, CDR2 YYDKDF (reference sequence). Trimming cost V 2 bases and J 4 bases; bases outside gene matches: 5. The CDR3 is 15 amino acids. Here the CDR3 reads CATSRQSGGAYEQYF. CDR3 sequence (DNA): TGTGCCACCAGCAGACAGAGCGGGGGGGCGTACGAGCAGTACTTC.

The chain has TRBV7-9 and TRBJ2-7; tentative D call: TRBD1 (5 bases). Germline V gives CDR1 SEHNR, CDR2 FQNEAQ (reference sequence). The ends were cut back, 1 base at V and 2 bases at J, with 15 bases in the middle. This CDR3 comprises 16 residues. The CDR3 DNA is TGTGCCAGCAGCTTAGTTTTCGGAGACAGTCCCTACGAGCAGTACTTC. It codes for CASSLVFGDSPYEQYF.

Worth noting for this clone: In the same sample, other DNA sequences code for this CDR3. This sequence joins TRBV2 and TRBJ1-5; D uncertain. Trimming shortened V by 6 bases and J by 0 bases, and 6 bases separated the two germline ends. This CDR3 region has 13 residues. Germline V gives CDR1 SNHLY, CDR2 FYNNEI. CDR3 region: CASRRDSNQPQHF. As DNA, the CDR3 is TGTGCCAGCAGACGAGATAGCAATCAGCCCCAGCATTTT.

The V call is TRBV10-3, the J call TRBJ1-2; the D gene is possibly TRBD1 (5 bases). Trimming took off 5 bases at V and 4 bases at J, with 11 bases between the two ends. The V gene's germline CDR1 is ENHRY and CDR2 SYGVKD. The CDR3 is 13 residues long. The CDR3: CAISSGTVYGYTF. CDR3 DNA: TGTGCCATCAGTTCCGGGACTGTCTATGGCTACACCTTC.

V is TRBV5-1 and J is TRBJ2-7; D is perhaps TRBD1 (5 bases). V gave up 5 bases and J gave up 5 bases, with 14 bases separating them. The CDR3 covers 13 residues. The germline V gene encodes CDR1 SGHRS and CDR2 YFSETQ. This CDR3 reads CASRQALRHEQYF. The CDR3 DNA follows: TGCGCCAGCAGACAGGCGCTGAGGCACGAGCAGTACTTC.

J is TRBJ2-2 and V is TRBV18; weak D call: TRBD1 (6 bases). The V end lost 5 bases, the J end lost 0 bases, and 10 bases lay between the germline ends. The CDR3 consists of 15 residues. Germline CDR1 KGHSH, CDR2 LQKENI. CDR3 in DNA: TGTGCCAGCTCAAAGGGGACACCGAACACCGGGGAGCTGTTTTTT. Its translation: CASSKGTPNTGELFF.

The V and J genes are TRBV19 and TRBJ1-3; TRBD1 might be the D (5 bases). This CDR3 region has 17 residues. V lost 1 base and J 0 bases, leaving 13 bases between the germline ends. Germline V lookup: CDR1 LNHDA, CDR2 SQIVND (reference sequence). The CDR3: CASSIAPTASSGNTIYF. Here the CDR3 DNA reads TGTGCCAGTAGTATAGCTCCGACAGCTTCCTCTGGAAACACCATATATTTT.

The V call is TRBV19, the J call TRBJ1-2; the D is unclear. V was cut by 6 bases and J by 5 bases, with 13 bases left in between. The CDR3 runs to 13 residues. CDR1 and CDR2 (germline): LNHDA, SQIVND (reference sequence). Here the CDR3 DNA reads TGTGCCAGTAGGGAGAGGGCCCCTTATGGCTACACCTTC. Its protein product is CASRERAPYGYTF.

The chain has TRBV10-3 and TRBJ2-1; 9 positions match TRBD2. The CDR3 covers 12 residues. V was pared by 5 bases and J by 7 bases, with 0 bases of the junction left unmatched. Germline V gene data show CDR1 as ENHRY and CDR2 as SYGVKD. CDR3 in amino acids: CAISSGGNEQFF. The CDR3, as DNA: TGTGCCATCAGTAGCGGGGGGAATGAGCAGTTCTTC.

This chain joins TRBV28 and TRBJ1-1; 7 bases map to TRBD1. With 2 bases clipped from V and 0 bases from J, the junction kept 3 bases outside the gene matches. This CDR3 is 15 amino acids long. Looked up from germline, CDR1 is MDHEN and CDR2 is SYDVKM. CDR3 coding DNA: TGTGCCAGCAGTTTAAGGGGGCCTATGAACACTGAAGCTTTCTTT. Translating it yields CASSLRGPMNTEAFF.

The chain joins TRBV6-6 to TRBJ1-3, with 7 bases fitting TRBD1. V dropped 6 bases and J dropped 0; count of bases not matched to a gene: 2. CDR1 is MNHNY and CDR2 is SVGAGI in the germline V gene (reference sequence). The CDR3 has 14 residues. CDR3 sequence reads: CASRDRSSGNTIYF. CDR3 sequence (DNA): TGTGCCAGCAGGGACAGGAGCTCTGGAAACACCATATATTTT.

The genes are TRBV12-5 and TRBJ2-7; TRBD2 might be the D (6 bases). The CDR3 runs to 11 residues. The ends were cut back, 5 bases at V and 6 bases at J, with 8 bases in the middle. Per the germline V gene, CDR1 is LGHNT and CDR2 is FRNRAP. The CDR3 region is CASGQGLEQYF. In DNA form, the CDR3 reads TGTGCTAGTGGTCAGGGACTCGAGCAGTACTTC.

The chain is built from TRBV19 and TRBJ2-3, with 8 bases identical to TRBD2. The length of the CDR3 is 18 residues. The germline V gene encodes CDR1 LNHDA and CDR2 SQIVND (reference sequence). The V segment lost 0 bases and the J segment 0 bases; nucleotides outside the gene matches: 8. CDR3 sequence: CASSIERGASPSTDTQYF. The CDR3 DNA reads as TGTGCCAGTAGTATAGAGCGGGGGGCCTCACCAAGCACAGATACGCAGTATTTT.

The chain carries TRBV6-1 and TRBJ1-2; no reliable D call. The CDR3 covers 13 residues. Germline CDR1 and CDR2: MNHNS and SASEGT. With 7 bases removed from V and 9 bases from J, the gap between germline ends came to 18 bases. In nucleotides, the CDR3 is TGTGCCAGCACCCGGTCCCGGGAGAGTAGCTACACCTTC. It is translated as CASTRSRESSYTF.

The chain is built from TRBV20-1 and TRBJ2-5, with D perhaps TRBD1 (6 bases). Germline V gene data show CDR1 as DFQATT and CDR2 as SNEGSKA (reference sequence). V lost 3 bases and J lost 8, with 19 bases in between. The CDR3 has 14 residues. As DNA, the CDR3 is TGCAGTGCTAGTGACGACAGGCTGCATAGAACCCAGTACTTC. Translated: CSASDDRLHRTQYF.

The chain uses TRBV10-2 and TRBJ1-5; D is possibly TRBD1 (6 bases). Germline CDR1 reads WSHSY; CDR2 reads SAAADI. V dropped 3 bases and J dropped 11 bases, with 17 bases sitting between them. CDR3 length: 14 amino acids. DNA for the CDR3: TGCGCCAGCAGTGATTACAGGGCGTCACAGACCCAGCATTTT. Its translation is CASSDYRASQTQHF.

The gene calls are TRBV7-9 and TRBJ2-5; 15 bases are shared with TRBD2. This CDR3 contains 16 residues. With 3 bases clipped from V and 6 bases from J, the junction kept 5 bases outside the gene matches. CDR1 is SEHNR and CDR2 is FQNEAQ in the germline V gene (reference sequence). CDR3 residues: CASSFVGLAGGKTQYF. As DNA, the CDR3 is TGTGCCAGCAGCTTCGTGGGACTAGCGGGGGGAAAGACCCAGTACTTC.

The chain links TRBV2 to TRBJ1-2; D is unresolved. The V gene's germline CDR1 is SNHLY and CDR2 FYNNEI. V dropped 4 bases and J dropped 1 base, with 4 bases sitting between them. The CDR3 extends over 12 amino acids. Here the CDR3 DNA reads TGTGCCAGCAGTGGGAGTAACTATGGCTACACCTTC. Translation: CASSGSNYGYTF.

This clone was counted between two and nine times. This rearrangement joins TRBV27 to TRBJ1-1, with 7 positions matching TRBD1. The CDR3 is made up of 14 amino acids. Trimming at V came to 6 bases and at J to 1 base, leaving 5 bases not matched to a gene. In germline, CDR1 is MNHEY, CDR2 SMNVEV (reference sequence). CDR3 coding DNA: TGTGCCAGCAGCGTGACAGGGCAGAACACTGAAGCTTTCTTT. Its translation: CASSVTGQNTEAFF.

The chain has TRBV12-3 or TRBV12-4 and TRBJ1-1, with D possibly TRBD1 on 5 matching bases. CDR3 length: 13 residues. Trimming pared 5 bases from V and 3 bases from J, leaving 10 bases between. The CDR3 nucleotides are TGTGCCAGCAGTCACGACAGCCACACTGAAGCTTTCTTT. Its translation is CASSHDSHTEAFF.

This clone is a singleton in its sample. This sequence joins TRBV18 and TRBJ2-4; 13 bases agree with TRBD2. Trimming removed 3 bases from V and 0 bases from J; junction bases left unmatched: 14. The CDR3 sequence is 21 residues long. Germline assignment: CDR1 KGHSH and CDR2 LQKENI. In DNA form, the CDR3 reads TGTGCCAGCTCACCCCTACCCTACACTAGCGGGGGGGCCCTAGCCAAAAACATTCAGTACTTC. Protein: CASSPLPYTSGGALAKNIQYF.

Remarks on this clone: The junction departs from the called germline gene at one end, perhaps through a read error. The chain combines TRBV9 with TRBJ1-2; 9 nucleotides align to TRBD1. The CDR3 runs 14 residues. From germline, CDR1 is SGDLS and CDR2 YYNGEE. CDR3 nucleotides: TGTGCCAGCAGCGGGACAGGGGCTAATTATGGCTACACCTTC. Protein sequence: CASSGTGANYGYTF. Together with reference TRBV9 and TRBJ1-2, the CDR3 gives the full variable domain: DSGVTQTPKHLITATGQRVTLRCSPRSGDLSVYWYQQSLDQGLQFLIQYYNGEERAKGNILERFSAQQFPDLHSELNLSSLELGDSALYFCASSGTGANYGYTFGSGTRLTVV.

This chain connects TRBV7-9 to TRBJ1-2, with 7 bases identical to TRBD1. CDR1 is SEHNR, CDR2 FQNEAQ, per germline (reference sequence). There are 12 residues in the CDR3. With 5 bases clipped from V and 5 bases from J, the junction kept 2 bases outside the gene matches. The CDR3 protein is CASSATGYGYTF. The CDR3 bases are TGTGCCAGCAGCGCGACAGGGTATGGCTACACCTTC.

This clone was seen just once. The V gene is TRBV6-1, the J gene TRBJ2-1, with D perhaps TRBD2 (6 bases). CDR1 MNHNS and CDR2 SASEGT come from the germline V gene. Trimming removed 5 bases at V and 9 bases at J, with 8 bases between. The CDR3 spans 11 residues. CDR3 DNA sequence: TGTGCCAGCAGTCGGGAGACTGAGCAGTTCTTC. This sequence encodes CASSRETEQFF.

In this sample, this clone turned up a few times. The chain combines TRBV27 with TRBJ2-7; TRBD1 aligns across 7 bases. CDR1 MNHEY and CDR2 SMNVEV come from the germline V gene (reference sequence). V was pared by 5 bases and J by 5 bases, with 9 bases of the junction left unmatched. The CDR3 is 14 residues long. CDR3: CASSKDRYLHEQYF. The CDR3 DNA reads TGTGCCAGCAGTAAGGACAGGTATCTTCACGAGCAGTACTTC.

The V and J genes are TRBV7-3 and TRBJ2-6; 7 bases map to TRBD1. Germline V gene sequence: CDR1 SGHTA, CDR2 FQGTGA. The length of the CDR3 is 19 residues. V lost 5 bases and J lost 1; bases outside the gene matches: 14. CDR3 protein: CASSPLGHRGQSGANVLTF. As DNA, the CDR3 is TGTGCCAGCAGCCCCTTGGGGCACAGGGGACAATCTGGGGCCAACGTCCTGACTTTC.